Listed here are 31 T cell receptor beta chains from one sample, sequenced in a study of blood T cell repertoires in COVID-19. Sequenced by immunoSEQ multiplex PCR; TCRdb stores in-frame clones only, minus some. The repertoire holds more than 200,000 clones, with around 89% as singletons. The sample was PBMCs or T cells enriched from blood (not recorded which). Source of these receptors: a woman in her twenties or thirties who had recovered from COVID-19.

The chain combines TRBV7-7 with TRBJ1-3, with D possibly matching TRBD1 (5 bases). The germline V gene has CDR1 SSHAT and CDR2 FNYEAQ (reference sequence). The CDR3 runs to 15 residues. The CDR3 coding sequence is TGTACTAGCAGCTTAGGGCAGGGCTCTGGAAACACCATATATTTT. It encodes CTSSLGQGSGNTIYF.

The chain couples TRBV5-5 to TRBJ1-1; maybe TRBD1 (5 bases). CDR3 length equals 15 residues. V dropped 1 base and J dropped 1 base, with 11 bases sitting between them. Germline V gene sequence: CDR1 SGHKS, CDR2 YYEKEE (reference sequence). The CDR3 here is CASSLFLTANTEAFF. CDR3 nucleotides: TGTGCCAGCAGCTTGTTTCTGACAGCGAACACTGAAGCTTTCTTT.

The chain links TRBV28 to TRBJ2-7; 14 bases align to TRBD2. J was trimmed by 4 bases and V by 1 base; bases with no gene match: 6. CDR1 MDHEN and CDR2 SYDVKM come from the germline V gene. The CDR3 consists of 17 residues. The CDR3 region has the DNA TGTGCCAGCAGTTTATTGGGACTAGCGGGAGTTCCTTACGAGCAGTACTTC. Its translation: CASSLLGLAGVPYEQYF.

The CDR3 loop reads CASSASNVISTDTQYF. The CDR3 DNA reads TGTGCCAGCAGTGCCAGTAATGTGATTAGCACAGATACGCAGTATTTT. The gene calls are TRBV6-1 and TRBJ2-3; D gene uncertain. Between the trimmed V and J ends, which lost 4 bases and 0 bases, there was a span of 14 bases. Germline CDR1 is MNHNS and CDR2 is SASEGT. The CDR3 loop spans 16 amino acids.

The J gene is TRBJ1-1, the V gene TRBV5-1, with D perhaps TRBD1 (6 bases). The V and J ends lost 8 bases and 1 base respectively, with 21 bases between them. This CDR3 contains 16 residues. Looked up from germline, CDR1 is SGHRS and CDR2 is YFSETQ. CDR3 amino acids: CASQGLGSGANTEAFF. In DNA, the CDR3 is TGCGCCAGTCAGGGTTTGGGGTCAGGGGCGAACACTGAAGCTTTCTTT. Supplemented by reference TRBV5-1 and TRBJ1-1, the full variable domain reads KAGVTQTPRYLIKTRGQQVTLSCSPISGHRSVSWYQQTPGQGLQFLFEYFSETQRNKGNFPGRFSGRQFSNSRSEMNVSTLELGDSALYLCASQGLGSGANTEAFFGQGTRLTVV.

The chain employs TRBV3-1 (or the pseudogene TRBV3-2) and TRBJ2-3; no clear D gene. V shed 1 base and J shed 0 bases, with 8 bases lying between them. The CDR3 covers 15 residues. CDR1 and CDR2 from the germline V gene are LGHDT and YNNKEL (reference sequence). In DNA form, the CDR3 reads TGTGCCAGCAGCCAAGGGCGGTTTAGCACAGATACGCAGTATTTT. It translates to CASSQGRFSTDTQYF.

The chain carries TRBV6-5 and TRBJ1-1; unclear D gene. The CDR3 sequence is 13 residues long. V was trimmed by 4 bases and J by 1 base, leaving 7 bases between them. Germline V gene sequence: CDR1 MNHEY, CDR2 SVGAGI. The chain's CDR3 is CASSWAGNTEAFF. The CDR3 region has the DNA TGTGCCAGCAGTTGGGCCGGGAACACTGAAGCTTTCTTT.

J is TRBJ2-7 and V is TRBV28; TRBD2 matches at 14 bases. CDR3 size: 16 residues. CDR1 MDHEN and CDR2 SYDVKM come from the germline V gene. J gave up 9 bases and V 5 bases, and 12 bases lay outside the gene matches. CDR3 sequence (DNA): TGTGCCAGCAGTCTACCCGGGACTAGCGGGAGAGGGGGGCAGTACTTC. It is translated as CASSLPGTSGRGGQYF.

The chain links TRBV7-9 to TRBJ1-1, with a weak D call TRBD1 (5 bases). Germline V gives CDR1 SEHNR, CDR2 FQNEAQ (reference sequence). V lost 1 base, J lost 7 bases, and 10 bases lay in between. This CDR3 is built from 13 residues. The DNA of the CDR3 is TGTGCCAGCAGCTTAGATCGGGGGGGTGAAGCTTTCTTT. This encodes CASSLDRGGEAFF.

This chain uses TRBV19 with TRBJ1-2; TRBD1 aligns across 9 bases. With V trimmed by 7 bases and J by 0 bases, 9 bases remained unmatched. Germline values: CDR1 LNHDA, CDR2 SQIVND (reference sequence). There are 16 residues in the CDR3. Here the CDR3 reads CASTPIQGAANYGYTF. CDR3 in DNA: TGTGCCAGTACCCCAATACAGGGGGCGGCTAACTATGGCTACACCTTC.

This chain uses TRBV28 with TRBJ1-2; possible D gene TRBD1, 5 bases. Germline V gives CDR1 MDHEN, CDR2 SYDVKM. The CDR3 sequence is 14 residues long. Trimming removed 6 bases at V and 2 bases at J, with 13 bases between. The chain's CDR3 is CASSKTGANYGYTF. CDR3 sequence (DNA): TGTGCCAGCAGCAAAACAGGAGCCAACTATGGCTACACCTTC.

This clone was observed a single time. The chain uses TRBV18 and TRBJ1-1; TRBD1 might be the D (6 bases). Trimming took 3 bases from V and 5 from J, leaving 10 bases between them. The CDR3 has 13 amino acids. Per germline, CDR1 KGHSH and CDR2 LQKENI. CDR3 protein: CASSPRGFTEAFF. DNA of the CDR3: TGTGCCAGCTCACCGAGGGGGTTTACTGAAGCTTTCTTT.

The rearrangement uses TRBV23-1 and TRBJ2-2; a possible D gene is TRBD1 (5 bases). TRBV23-1 is sorted into the ORF group, with uncertain function. CDR3 length: 12 amino acids. Trimming shortened V by 2 bases and J by 9 bases, and 7 bases separated the two germline ends. The CDR3 loop reads CASSQQGRELFF. In DNA form, the CDR3 reads TGCGCCAGCAGTCAACAGGGCCGGGAGCTGTTTTTT.

This chain uses TRBV19 with TRBJ2-1, with D possibly TRBD2 on 5 matching bases. The CDR3 length is 13 residues. Germline V gives CDR1 LNHDA, CDR2 SQIVND (reference sequence). Trimming pared 5 bases from V and 3 bases from J, leaving 8 bases between. This CDR3 is CASSDGIYNEQFF. The DNA for the CDR3 is TGTGCCAGTAGTGACGGGATCTACAATGAGCAGTTCTTC.

The chain joins TRBV7-2 to TRBJ1-1; D is unclear. The CDR3 has 14 amino acids. CDR1 and CDR2 (germline): SGHTA, FQGNSA. The V gene lost 4 bases and the J gene lost 4 bases, with 13 bases spanning the gap. The CDR3: CASSSTGGSTEAFF. The CDR3 DNA reads TGTGCCAGCAGCTCGACCGGAGGGAGCACTGAAGCTTTCTTT.

The genes are TRBV9 and TRBJ1-3; tentatively, D is TRBD1 (5 bases). The CDR3 runs 16 residues. Trimming removed 0 bases from V and 2 bases from J, with 12 bases in between. The germline CDR1 and CDR2 sequences are SGDLS and YYNGEE. The CDR3 reads CASSVATVGAGNTIYF. CDR3 bases: TGTGCCAGCAGCGTAGCTACGGTAGGGGCTGGAAACACCATATATTTT.

For this clone: This same CDR3 is encoded by further DNA sequences in the sample. The chain has TRBV28 and TRBJ1-2; the D is unclear. CDR3 length: 12 amino acids. Germline V gene lookup returns CDR1 MDHEN and CDR2 SYDVKM. Trimming removed 3 bases from V and 5 bases from J, with 7 bases in between. The CDR3: CASSFLNYGYTF. The CDR3 bases are TGTGCCAGCAGTTTTCTAAATTATGGCTACACCTTC.

The genes are TRBV1 and TRBJ2-7; whether TRBD2, the table's D call, matches the DNA was not checked. TRBV1 is a known pseudogene. CDR3 size: 18 residues. The CDR3 sequence: CTSSQTPKGCGGMGEQYF. DNA of the CDR3: TGCACCAGCAGCCAGACGCCCAAGGGATGTGGCGGGATGGGTGAGCAGTACTTC.

This sequence joins TRBV30 and TRBJ1-1; 9 positions match TRBD1. The CDR3 spans 14 residues. CDR1 is GTSNPN, CDR2 SVGIG, per germline (reference sequence). Trimming removed 4 bases from V and 0 bases from J; junction bases left unmatched: 3. The CDR3 sequence is CAWTRTGVNTEAFF. The CDR3 nucleotides read TGTGCCTGGACCCGGACAGGGGTGAACACTGAAGCTTTCTTT.

The chain carries TRBV28 and TRBJ1-4; D perhaps matches TRBD1 (5 bases). V lost 3 bases and J lost 6, with 14 bases in between. The germline gives CDR1 MDHEN, CDR2 SYDVKM. The CDR3 loop spans 15 amino acids. The CDR3 DNA reads TGTGCCAGCAGTTTCCCAGCAGGGTCAGATGAAAAACTGTTTTTT. Translated: CASSFPAGSDEKLFF.

The chain has TRBV5-4 and TRBJ2-2; TRBD1 matches at 8 bases. J gave up 6 bases and V 3 bases, and 10 bases lay outside the gene matches. CDR1 SGHNT and CDR2 YYREEE come from the germline V gene (reference sequence). The length of the CDR3 is 16 residues. DNA for the CDR3: TGTGCCAGCAGCTACCGACGACAGGGGCGCGCCGGGGAGCTGTTTTTT. Translated: CASSYRRQGRAGELFF.

The chain has TRBV5-6 and TRBJ1-6; D may be TRBD1 (5 bases). The CDR3 is made up of 16 amino acids. Per the germline V gene, CDR1 is SGHDT and CDR2 is YYEEEE. V shed 0 bases and J shed 5 bases, with 12 bases lying between them. CDR3 nucleotide sequence: TGTGCCAGCAGCTTGGGACAGACGCCGAATAATTCACCCCTCCACTTT. Residues: CASSLGQTPNNSPLHF.

The chain links TRBV19 to TRBJ1-5; a weak D match, TRBD1 (5 bases). Germline CDR1 LNHDA, CDR2 SQIVND (reference sequence). CDR3 size: 18 residues. V lost 0 bases to trimming and J lost 0 bases, with 15 bases between them. This CDR3 is CASSIDLTELYSNQPQHF. The CDR3 bases are TGTGCCAGTAGTATAGATTTGACAGAACTTTATAGCAATCAGCCCCAGCATTTT.

This chain connects TRBV3-1 (or the pseudogene TRBV3-2) to TRBJ1-2; D might be TRBD1 (5 bases). V was cut by 0 bases and J by 2 bases, with 13 bases left in between. The CDR3 spans 16 residues. Germline V gene sequence: CDR1 LGHDT, CDR2 YNNKEL (reference sequence). The CDR3 DNA follows: TGTGCCAGCAGCCAAGATCAAAGGGGAAAGAACTATGGCTACACCTTC. Translated, it gives CASSQDQRGKNYGYTF.

This clone was observed a handful of times. The chain recombines TRBV15 with TRBJ1-5; TRBD1 is a possible D gene (5 bases). This CDR3 region has 16 residues. With 3 bases removed from V and 1 base from J, the gap between germline ends came to 13 bases. Germline lookup yields CDR1 LNHNV and CDR2 YYDKDF (reference sequence). CDR3 DNA sequence: TGTGCCACCAGCAGTAGACCCAGGGAAAGCAATCAGCCCCAGCATTTT. Translated: CATSSRPRESNQPQHF.

The rearrangement links TRBV4-1 to TRBJ1-3, with 7 bases lining up with TRBD1. CDR1 and CDR2 from the germline V gene are MGHRA and YSYEKL. The CDR3 is 15 residues long. V was clipped by 0 bases and J by 4 bases; unmatched bases: 3. CDR3 DNA sequence: TGCGCCAGCAGCCAAGAGGGGACAGTGGGAAACACCATATATTTT. Protein product: CASSQEGTVGNTIYF.

This chain links TRBV19 with TRBJ2-2; 7 bases map to TRBD1. This CDR3 is built from 15 residues. V was clipped by 5 bases and J by 2 bases; unmatched bases: 5. The germline gives CDR1 LNHDA, CDR2 SQIVND (reference sequence). The CDR3: CASSARDRNTGELFF. The DNA of the CDR3 is TGTGCCAGTAGTGCCCGGGACAGAAACACCGGGGAGCTGTTTTTT. Drawing the rest from reference TRBV19 and TRBJ2-2, the complete variable domain is DGGITQSPKYLFRKEGQNVTLSCEQNLNHDAMYWYRQDPGQGLRLIYYSQIVNDFQKGDIAEGYSVSREKKESFPLTVTSAQKNPTAFYLCASSARDRNTGELFFGEGSRLTVL.

This clone was seen a handful of times. The V call is TRBV5-6, the J call TRBJ1-1; a weak D match, TRBD1 (5 bases). The CDR3 covers 16 residues. Trimming removed 5 bases at V and 1 base at J, with 18 bases between. CDR1 and CDR2 (germline): SGHDT, YYEEEE. The CDR3 DNA sequence: TGTGCCAGCAGATCCGCGGAGCAGGGCCGGAACACTGAAGCTTTCTTT. The encoded protein is CASRSAEQGRNTEAFF.

The CDR3 bases are TGTGCCAGCAGCTCGGGACTTCTGCAGTATTTT. Translated, it gives CASSSGLLQYF. The genes are TRBV11-2 and TRBJ2-3; perhaps TRBD2 as D (6 bases). The CDR3 has 11 amino acids. V dropped 4 bases and J dropped 11 bases, with 10 bases sitting between them. Germline V gene data show CDR1 as SGHAT and CDR2 as FQNNGV. The whole variable domain, filled in from reference TRBV11-2 and TRBJ2-3, reads EAGVAQSPRYKIIEKRQSVAFWCNPISGHATLYWYQQILGQGPKLLIQFQNNGVVDDSQLPKDRFSAERLKGVDSTLKIQPAKLEDSAVYLCASSSGLLQYFGPGTRLTVL.

This clone occurred once. This same CDR3 is encoded by further DNA sequences in the sample. The rearrangement joins TRBV2 to TRBJ1-5; D is possibly TRBD1 (5 bases). V was clipped by 3 bases and J by 1 base, with 7 bases between them. This CDR3 region has 14 residues. CDR1 SNHLY and CDR2 FYNNEI come from the germline V gene. The chain's CDR3 is CASSEGRSNQPQHF. The CDR3 DNA is TGTGCCAGCAGTGAGGGGCGCAGCAATCAGCCCCAGCATTTT.

V usage is TRBV5-4 and J usage is TRBJ1-1; TRBD1 matches 10 bases. The V and J ends lost 4 bases and 1 base, in that order; junction bases with no gene match: 7. The germline CDR1 and CDR2 sequences are SGHNT and YYREEE (reference sequence). The CDR3 contains 16 residues. CDR3 amino acids: CASSRKGTGENTEAFF. CDR3 nucleotides: TGTGCCAGCAGCCGGAAGGGGACAGGGGAGAACACTGAAGCTTTCTTT.